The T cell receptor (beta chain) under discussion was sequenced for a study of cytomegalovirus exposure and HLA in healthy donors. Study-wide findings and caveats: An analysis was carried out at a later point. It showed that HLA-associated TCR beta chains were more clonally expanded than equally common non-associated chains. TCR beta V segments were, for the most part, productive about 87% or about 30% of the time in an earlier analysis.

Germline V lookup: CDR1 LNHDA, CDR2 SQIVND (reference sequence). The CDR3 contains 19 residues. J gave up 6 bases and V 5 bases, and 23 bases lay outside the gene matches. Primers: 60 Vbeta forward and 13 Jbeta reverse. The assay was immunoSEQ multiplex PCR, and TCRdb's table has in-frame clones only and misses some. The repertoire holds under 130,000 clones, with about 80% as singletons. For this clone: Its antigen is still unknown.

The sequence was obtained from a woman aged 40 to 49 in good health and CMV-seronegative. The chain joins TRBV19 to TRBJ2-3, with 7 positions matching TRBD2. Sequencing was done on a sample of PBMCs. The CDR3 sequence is CASSPPTWSLSSGPDTQYF. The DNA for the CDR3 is TGTGCCAGTAGTCCACCGACTTGGTCGCTCTCTAGCGGTCCCGATACGCAGTATTTT.